The present TCR beta chain was sequenced within a study of long-term antiretroviral therapy in people with HIV. Trimming took off 4 bases at V and 5 bases at J, with 12 bases between the two ends. Germline V gene data show CDR1 as SGDLS and CDR2 as YYNGEE. The CDR3 has 13 amino acids. An immunoSEQ assay, version v3.0, was performed at survey level. Using immunoSEQ multiplex PCR, the repertoire was profiled, and TCRdb retains in-frame clones only, with some absent. Of about 24,000 clones listed, 75% to 90% are singletons. Donors needed at least one pre-ART PBMC sample plus at least two post-ART samples. The sample holds one count of this clone.

The sequencing here drew on unsorted PBMCs, taken 0.4 years after starting antiretroviral therapy. V is TRBV9 and J is TRBJ1-1; D unresolved. The TCR originated in a man aged 45-60 years with HIV. CDR3 residues: CASSPFGWTEAFF. CDR3 DNA: TGTGCCAGCAGCCCTTTCGGGTGGACTGAAGCTTTCTTT.